Sequencing of this T cell receptor beta chain was carried out in a study of graft-versus-host responses after intestinal transplantation. About the research overall: Grafts that recipients had were multivisceral, liver-intestinal, or isolated intestinal transplants. All of the recipients had induction that used anti-thymocyte globulin, then tacrolimus and steroids for about 3 years. Overall study results and limits: Patients with graft-donor T cell macrochimerism had high graft-versus-host to host-versus-graft clonal ratios in allografts.

The CDR3 covers 15 residues. Germline values: CDR1 SGHAT, CDR2 FQNNGV. Trimming at V came to 4 bases and at J to 2 bases, leaving 5 bases not matched to a gene. The assay was immunoSEQ multiplex PCR, and TCRdb's table has in-frame clones only and misses some. Here the sample spans under 100,000 clones, 80% to 95% being singletons. Remarks on this clone: Antigen unknown.

The sequences come from PBMCs, collected roughly 450 days after intestinal transplant. This clonotype was sampled from a human patient who received an intestinal transplant, so some T cells may come from the graft donor. V gene TRBV11-2 combines with J gene TRBJ1-3; TRBD1 agrees at 7 bases. The DNA for the CDR3 is TGTGCCAGCAGCTCCCCGGGACAGCCTGGAAACACCATATATTTT. Its translation is CASSSPGQPGNTIYF.